The 22 T cell receptor beta chains below all came from one sample that was sequenced in a study of blood T cell repertoires in COVID-19 (dated by TCRdb to about 2020). Library preparation used the immunoSEQ multiplex PCR assay. The table comes from immuneACCESS by way of TCRdb, which keeps in-frame sequences with V and J called. Part of the clones is missing from these tables; in studies checked, under half for an unresolved V gene and the rest for unknown reasons. The sample has a few hundred thousand clones on record, 70% to 90% of them singletons. The top ten constitute roughly 1.9% of the sample. The sequencing input was PBMCs or T cells enriched from blood (not recorded which). The receptors stem from a man aged 40-50 years in a cohort exposed to, infected with or recovered from COVID-19 (not recorded which).

The chain employs TRBV6-4 and TRBJ2-3, with D maybe TRBD1 (5 bases). Germline CDR1 and CDR2: MRHNA and SNTAGT. V gave up 0 bases and J gave up 1 base, with 14 bases separating them. The CDR3 extends over 17 amino acids. The CDR3 DNA is TGTGCCAGCAGTGACTCATGGGGCGTATCCCGCACAGATACGCAGTATTTT. This translates into CASSDSWGVSRTDTQYF.

The chain links TRBV23-1 to TRBJ2-7, with TRBD2 identical over 11 bases. TRBV23-1 falls under the ORF class, with uncertain function. With V trimmed by 0 bases and J by 4 bases, 8 bases remained unmatched. This CDR3 is 17 amino acids long. The DNA for the CDR3 is TGCGCCAGCAGTCAATCGTGGCTAGCGGGAGGACGATACGAGCAGTACTTC. Translated, it gives CASSQSWLAGGRYEQYF.

The chain combines TRBV14 with TRBJ2-5, with a tentative D call TRBD1 (6 bases). V dropped 3 bases and J dropped 1 base, with 21 bases sitting between them. Germline CDR1 is SGHDN and CDR2 is FVKESK. The CDR3 extends over 18 amino acids. The CDR3 here is CASSHYDRRPWVQETQYF. The CDR3 DNA reads TGTGCCAGCAGCCATTACGACAGGCGCCCCTGGGTCCAAGAGACCCAGTACTTC.

CDR3 bases: TGTGCCAGTAGTATAGATCGAGGTACGCAGTATTTT. Protein: CASSIDRGTQYF. The rearrangement joins TRBV19 to TRBJ2-3, with D unresolved. The CDR3 totals 12 residues. The germline V gene has CDR1 LNHDA and CDR2 SQIVND (reference sequence). Trimming stripped 0 bases from V and 8 bases from J, with 6 bases between.

V and J are TRBV24-1 and TRBJ2-5; possibly TRBD1 for D (6 bases). Germline V lookup: CDR1 KGHDR, CDR2 SFDVKD. The CDR3 contains 13 residues. The ends were cut back, 5 bases at V and 4 bases at J, with 10 bases in the middle. The CDR3 DNA reads TGTGCCACCAGTGGCCCAGGGGCAGAGACCCAGTACTTC. Translating gives CATSGPGAETQYF.

The J gene is TRBJ1-1, the V gene TRBV12-3 or TRBV12-4, with D perhaps TRBD1 (5 bases). The CDR3 runs to 11 residues. The germline V and J ends were trimmed by 7 bases and 7 bases, with 10 bases remaining between them. CDR3 nucleotides: TGTGCCAGCATTGACAGTAATGAAGCTTTCTTT. This encodes CASIDSNEAFF.

Remarks on this clone: Additional DNA sequences in this sample encode the identical CDR3. The chain carries TRBV27 and TRBJ2-4, with a weak D call TRBD2 (6 bases). Trimming removed 2 bases at V and 0 bases at J, with 8 bases between. The CDR3 has 15 amino acids. Germline CDR1 MNHEY, CDR2 SMNVEV (reference sequence). The CDR3 DNA reads TGTGCCAGCAGTTTACGGGGACTAGCCAAAAACATTCAGTACTTC. The encoded protein is CASSLRGLAKNIQYF.

V is TRBV18 and J is TRBJ1-3; D gene unclear. V dropped 3 bases and J dropped 0 bases, with 9 bases sitting between them. Germline V gives CDR1 KGHSH, CDR2 LQKENI. The CDR3 totals 15 residues. The CDR3 DNA is TGTGCCAGCTCACCGGAGATTTTCTCTGGAAACACCATATATTTT. Its translation: CASSPEIFSGNTIYF. Full variable domain (missing parts from reference TRBV18 and TRBJ1-3): NAGVMQNPRHLVRRRGQEARLRCSPMKGHSHVYWYRQLPEEGLKFMVYLQKENIIDESGMPKERFSAEFPKEGPSILRIQQVVRGDSAAYFCASSPEIFSGNTIYFGEGSWLTVV.

J is TRBJ1-6 and V is TRBV6-1, with 7 bases aligning to TRBD1. The CDR3 is 18 amino acids. V gave up 2 bases and J gave up 9 bases; unmatched junction bases: 16. Germline V gene sequence: CDR1 MNHNS, CDR2 SASEGT. Here the CDR3 reads CASSEIPPGQMKVSPLHF. The CDR3 DNA sequence: TGTGCCAGCAGTGAAATTCCCCCGGGACAGATGAAGGTTTCACCCCTCCACTTT.

The V and J genes are TRBV19 and TRBJ1-6, with no clear D. Germline V gives CDR1 LNHDA, CDR2 SQIVND (reference sequence). Trimming shortened V by 0 bases and J by 12 bases, and 9 bases separated the two germline ends. CDR3 length: 13 amino acids. For the CDR3, the DNA is TGTGCCAGTAGTATAGATTTCGCGAGACCCCTCCACTTT. Translated, it gives CASSIDFARPLHF.

The chain employs TRBV18 and TRBJ1-1; 7 bases line up with TRBD1. Losses at the gene ends were 0 bases for V and 1 base for J; bases not matched to a gene: 2. Germline lookup yields CDR1 KGHSH and CDR2 LQKENI. The CDR3 runs to 15 residues. CDR3: CASSPPTGENTEAFF. CDR3 DNA: TGTGCCAGCTCACCACCTACAGGGGAGAACACTGAAGCTTTCTTT.

The rearrangement uses TRBV7-2 and TRBJ2-1; D is perhaps TRBD1 (6 bases). CDR1 SGHTA and CDR2 FQGNSA come from the germline V gene. This CDR3 comprises 13 residues. Trimming removed 8 bases from V and 4 bases from J, with 12 bases in between. Here the CDR3 DNA reads TGTGCCAGCGGGGGCAGTTCTTACAATGAGCAGTTCTTC. Translation: CASGGSSYNEQFF.

The chain has TRBV7-2 and TRBJ2-1; TRBD1 matches 9 bases. Losses at the gene ends were 4 bases for V and 7 bases for J; bases not matched to a gene: 2. The CDR3 covers 13 residues. The germline CDR1 and CDR2 sequences are SGHTA and FQGNSA. CDR3 in DNA: TGTGCCAGCAGCTCGACAGGGGGTAATGAGCAGTTCTTC. Translation: CASSSTGGNEQFF.

The chain recombines TRBV5-1 with TRBJ2-7; 8 bases agree with TRBD1. V lost 4 bases to trimming and J lost 3 bases; unmatched junction nucleotides: 9. The CDR3 loop spans 15 amino acids. From germline, CDR1 is SGHRS and CDR2 YFSETQ. This CDR3 is CASSEPSQGDYEQYF. The CDR3 DNA is TGCGCCAGCAGCGAGCCTTCACAGGGGGACTACGAGCAGTACTTC.

V gene TRBV19 combines with J gene TRBJ1-1; the D gene is possibly TRBD1 (5 bases). The V and J ends lost 6 bases and 4 bases respectively, with 18 bases between them. The CDR3 contains 15 residues. The germline CDR1 and CDR2 sequences are LNHDA and SQIVND (reference sequence). CDR3 sequence: CASSKRRPQGTEAFF. CDR3 DNA sequence: TGTGCCAGTAGCAAGAGGCGGCCTCAGGGCACTGAAGCTTTCTTT.

The chain employs TRBV11-3 and TRBJ2-3; tentatively, D is TRBD1 (6 bases). Between the trimmed V and J ends, which lost 3 bases and 5 bases, there was a span of 9 bases. Germline V gene lookup returns CDR1 SGHNT and CDR2 YENEEA. The CDR3 is 13 amino acids. The CDR3 DNA is TGTGCCAGCAGCTTGCGCAGGGGAGATACGCAGTATTTT. Translating it yields CASSLRRGDTQYF.

The chain links TRBV6-4 to TRBJ1-1; maybe TRBD1 (5 bases). This CDR3 has 14 residues. The germline V gene encodes CDR1 MRHNA and CDR2 SNTAGT. Trimming took 6 bases from V and 4 from J, leaving 15 bases between them. The chain's CDR3 is CASRAGGVGTEAFF. In DNA, the CDR3 is TGTGCCAGCAGAGCGGGAGGGGTGGGCACTGAAGCTTTCTTT.

The chain carries TRBV19 and TRBJ2-7; TRBD2 might be the D (6 bases). The V gene's germline CDR1 is LNHDA and CDR2 SQIVND (reference sequence). The V end was cut by 3 bases, the J end by 0 bases, with 12 bases between. This CDR3 spans 15 amino acids. The CDR3 DNA sequence: TGTGCCAGTAGTATCGGCCTAGCGCCCTCCTACGAGCAGTACTTC. It encodes CASSIGLAPSYEQYF.

V and J are TRBV6-5 and TRBJ1-4, with D perhaps TRBD1 (5 bases). The CDR3 contains 15 residues. Trimming pared 0 bases from V and 0 bases from J, leaving 5 bases between. Germline V gene lookup returns CDR1 MNHEY and CDR2 SVGAGI. The CDR3 region is CASSYSGPTNEKLFF. As DNA, the CDR3 is TGTGCCAGCAGTTACTCGGGGCCAACTAATGAAAAACTGTTTTTT.

This chain links TRBV5-1 with TRBJ2-3; TRBD1 agrees at 10 bases. Trimming at V came to 6 bases and at J to 3 bases, leaving 10 bases not matched to a gene. Germline values: CDR1 SGHRS, CDR2 YFSETQ. The CDR3 contains 16 residues. The CDR3 region has the DNA TGCGCCAGCAAAGTGAGCGGGACAGGGGAGACAGATACGCAGTATTTT. It translates to CASKVSGTGETDTQYF. Using reference TRBV5-1 and TRBJ2-3 for the parts outside the CDR3, the full variable domain is KAGVTQTPRYLIKTRGQQVTLSCSPISGHRSVSWYQQTPGQGLQFLFEYFSETQRNKGNFPGRFSGRQFSNSRSEMNVSTLELGDSALYLCASKVSGTGETDTQYFGPGTRLTVL.

This chain uses TRBV12-3 or TRBV12-4 with TRBJ1-1; TRBD1 aligns across 7 bases. The CDR3 sequence is 13 residues long. Losses at the gene ends were 6 bases for V and 4 bases for J; bases not matched to a gene: 5. In DNA, the CDR3 is TGTGCCAGCAGGAGACAGGGTAGCACTGAAGCTTTCTTT. Amino acids: CASRRQGSTEAFF.

The rearrangement uses TRBV2 and TRBJ1-1; 9 nucleotides align to TRBD1. This CDR3 is 14 amino acids long. V was pared by 5 bases and J by 2 bases, with 3 bases of the junction left unmatched. Germline-derived CDR1 and CDR2 are SNHLY and FYNNEI. In DNA, the CDR3 is TGTGCCAGCAGTTCGGACAGGGGCAACACTGAAGCTTTCTTT. Protein: CASSSDRGNTEAFF.